In its sample, the clone carrying this T cell receptor beta chain ranks as medium-sized. The cDNA was produced through 5'RACE with 10-nucleotide random UMIs. In TCRdb, the 5' RACE reads were re-called with MiXCR into one record per CDR3 protein. The sample lists more than 20,000 distinct CDR3 sequences; over 10% were seen once. The sample belongs to a study of neurological immune-mediated disorders. Sequences were obtained from PBMCs. The clonotype comes from a woman aged 40 to 55 with HTLV-1-associated myelopathy (HAM/TSP).

In DNA, the CDR3 is TGCGCCAGCAGTTATACAGGGGGCGCAGCTGACACTGAAGCTTTCTTT. Protein product: CASSYTGGAADTEAFF. The V gene is TRBV5-1, the J gene TRBJ1-1; 9 positions match TRBD1. Trimming took 5 bases from V and 3 from J; bases not matched to a gene: 11. The germline gives CDR1 SGHRS, CDR2 YFSETQ. The CDR3 sequence is 16 residues long.